The sequence of this T cell receptor (beta chain) was determined in a study of T cells in Graves' hyperthyroidism and ophthalmopathy. Study-level points and caveats: Stable hyperthyroidism was told apart from ophthalmopathy by a model built on 13 V-J features.

TCR beta CDR3 regions were amplified from RNA transcripts. A first-round RT-PCR of the TCR CDR3 used the HTBI primer set. MiXCR was run by TCRdb on the multiplex PCR reads, yielding one entry per CDR3 protein. The sample lists roughly 170,000 distinct CDR3 sequences, 9.4% occurring once. V shed 3 bases and J shed 13 bases, with 10 bases lying between them. The CDR3 length is 11 residues. CDR1 is MNHEY, CDR2 SVGAGI, per germline. Turning to this clonotype: The antigen is not known.

This TCR derives from a woman younger than 30 with Graves' hyperthyroidism that later progressed to Graves' ophthalmopathy. The chain recombines TRBV6-5 with TRBJ2-1, with a tentative D call TRBD2 (5 bases). Source material: blood. The CDR3 coding sequence is TGTGCCAGCAGTTATGGAAGGACTCAGTTCTTC. The encoded protein is CASSYGRTQFF.